The count of the clone carrying this T cell receptor beta chain is one. This table comes from immunoSEQ multiplex PCR, and its TCRdb copy is limited to in-frame clones, with some not included. This table has about 76,000 clones, around 90% appearing once. This specimen belongs to a study of blood T cell repertoires in COVID-19. Study details: COVID-19 samples from acute and convalescent phases originated in the United States, Italy and Spain.

CDR1 is SGHTA, CDR2 FQGNSA, per germline. Trimming at V came to 1 base and at J to 4 bases, leaving 9 bases not matched to a gene. The CDR3 consists of 17 residues. The receptor comes from a human donor in a cohort sampled during active COVID-19. Material for sequencing was peripheral blood. This chain links TRBV7-2 with TRBJ1-3; 8 bases map to TRBD1. CDR3 loop: CASSLVTRQGAGNTIYF. CDR3 coding DNA: TGTGCCAGCAGCTTAGTAACGAGGCAGGGGGCAGGAAACACCATATATTTT. Complete variable domain (other parts from reference TRBV7-2 and TRBJ1-3): GAGVSQSPSNKVTEKGKDVELRCDPISGHTALYWYRQSLGQGLEFLIYFQGNSAPDKSGLPSDRFSAERTGGSVSTLTIQRTQQEDSAVYLCASSLVTRQGAGNTIYFGEGSWLTVV.